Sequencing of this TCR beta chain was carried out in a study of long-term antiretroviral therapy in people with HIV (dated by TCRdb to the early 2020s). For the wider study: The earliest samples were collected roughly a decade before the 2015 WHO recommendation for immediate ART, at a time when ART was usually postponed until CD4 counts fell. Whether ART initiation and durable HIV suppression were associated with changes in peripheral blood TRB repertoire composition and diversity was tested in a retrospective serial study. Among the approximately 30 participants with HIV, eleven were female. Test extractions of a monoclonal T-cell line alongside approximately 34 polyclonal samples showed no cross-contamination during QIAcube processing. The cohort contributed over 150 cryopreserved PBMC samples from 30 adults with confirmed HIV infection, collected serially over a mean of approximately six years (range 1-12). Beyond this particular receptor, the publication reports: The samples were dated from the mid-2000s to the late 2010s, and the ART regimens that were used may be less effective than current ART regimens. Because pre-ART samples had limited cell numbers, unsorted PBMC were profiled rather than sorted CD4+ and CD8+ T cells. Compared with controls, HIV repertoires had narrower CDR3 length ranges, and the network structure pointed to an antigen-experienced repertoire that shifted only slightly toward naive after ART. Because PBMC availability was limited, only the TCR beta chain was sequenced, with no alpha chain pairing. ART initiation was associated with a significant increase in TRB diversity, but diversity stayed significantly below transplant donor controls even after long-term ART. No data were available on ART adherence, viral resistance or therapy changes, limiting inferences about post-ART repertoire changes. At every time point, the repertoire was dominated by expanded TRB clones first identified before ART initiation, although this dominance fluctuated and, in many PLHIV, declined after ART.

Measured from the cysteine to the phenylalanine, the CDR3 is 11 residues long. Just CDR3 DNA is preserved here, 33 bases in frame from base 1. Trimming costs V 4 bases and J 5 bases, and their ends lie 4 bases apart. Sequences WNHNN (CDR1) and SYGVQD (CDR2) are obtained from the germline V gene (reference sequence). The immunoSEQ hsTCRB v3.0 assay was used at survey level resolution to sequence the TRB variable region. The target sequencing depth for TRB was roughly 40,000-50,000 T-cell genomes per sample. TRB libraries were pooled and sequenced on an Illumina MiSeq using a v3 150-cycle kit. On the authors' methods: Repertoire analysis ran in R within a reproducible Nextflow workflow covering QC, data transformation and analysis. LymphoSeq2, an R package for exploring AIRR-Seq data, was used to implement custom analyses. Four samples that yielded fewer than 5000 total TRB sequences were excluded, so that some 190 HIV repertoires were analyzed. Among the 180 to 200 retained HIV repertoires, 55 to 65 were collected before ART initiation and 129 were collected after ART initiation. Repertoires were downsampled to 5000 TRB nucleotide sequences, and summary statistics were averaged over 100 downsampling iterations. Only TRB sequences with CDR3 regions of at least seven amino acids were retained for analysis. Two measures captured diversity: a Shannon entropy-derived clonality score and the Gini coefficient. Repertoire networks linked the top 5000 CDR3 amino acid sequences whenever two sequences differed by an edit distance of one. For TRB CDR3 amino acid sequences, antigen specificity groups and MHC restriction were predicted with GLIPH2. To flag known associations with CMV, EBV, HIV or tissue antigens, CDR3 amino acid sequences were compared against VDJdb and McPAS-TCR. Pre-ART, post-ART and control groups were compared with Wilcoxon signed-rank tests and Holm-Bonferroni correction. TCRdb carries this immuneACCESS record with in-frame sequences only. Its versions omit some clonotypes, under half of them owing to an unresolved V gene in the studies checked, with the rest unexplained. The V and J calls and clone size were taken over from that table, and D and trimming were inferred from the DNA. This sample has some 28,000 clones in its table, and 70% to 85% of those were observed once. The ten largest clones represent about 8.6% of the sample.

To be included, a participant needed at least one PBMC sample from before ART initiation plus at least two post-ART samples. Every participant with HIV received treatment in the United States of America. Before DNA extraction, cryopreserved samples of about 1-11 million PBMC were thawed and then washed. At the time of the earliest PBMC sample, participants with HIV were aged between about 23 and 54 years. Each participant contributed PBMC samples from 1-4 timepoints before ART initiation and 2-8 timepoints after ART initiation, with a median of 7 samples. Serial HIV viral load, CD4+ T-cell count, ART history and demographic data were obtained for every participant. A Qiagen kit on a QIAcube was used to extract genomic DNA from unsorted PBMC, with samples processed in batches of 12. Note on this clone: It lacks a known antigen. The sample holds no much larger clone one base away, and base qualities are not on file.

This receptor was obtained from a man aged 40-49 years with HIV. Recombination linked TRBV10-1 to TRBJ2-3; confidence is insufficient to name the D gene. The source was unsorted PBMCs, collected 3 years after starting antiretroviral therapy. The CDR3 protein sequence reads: CASSGEDTQYF. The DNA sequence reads TGCGCCAGCAGTGGTGAAGATACGCAGTATTTT.